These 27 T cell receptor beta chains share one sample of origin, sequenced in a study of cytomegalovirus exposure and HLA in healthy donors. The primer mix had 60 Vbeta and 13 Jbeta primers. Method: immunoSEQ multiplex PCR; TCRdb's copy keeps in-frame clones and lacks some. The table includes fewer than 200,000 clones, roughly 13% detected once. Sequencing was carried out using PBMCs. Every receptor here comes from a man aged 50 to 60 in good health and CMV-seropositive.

Written as DNA, the CDR3 is TGTGCCAGCAGTGATGAACCGGGACAGGGCCGTTACTATGGCTACACCTTC. Translation gives CASSDEPGQGRYYGYTF. This rearrangement joins TRBV7-9 to TRBJ1-2, with 9 bases matching TRBD1. The V gene's germline CDR1 is SEHNR and CDR2 FQNEAQ (reference sequence). With 6 bases clipped from V and 3 bases from J, the junction kept 14 bases outside the gene matches. The CDR3 has 17 residues.

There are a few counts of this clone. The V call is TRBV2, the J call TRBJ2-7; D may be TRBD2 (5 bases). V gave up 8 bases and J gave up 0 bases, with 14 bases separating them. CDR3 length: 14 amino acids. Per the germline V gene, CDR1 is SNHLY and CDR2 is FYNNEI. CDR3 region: CASGRPRDSYEQYF. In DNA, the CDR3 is TGTGCCAGCGGCCGCCCCCGGGACTCCTACGAGCAGTACTTC.

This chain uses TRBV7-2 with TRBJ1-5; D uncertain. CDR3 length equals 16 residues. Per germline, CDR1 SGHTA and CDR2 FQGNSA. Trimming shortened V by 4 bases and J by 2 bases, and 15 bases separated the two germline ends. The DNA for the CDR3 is TGTGCCAGCAGCTCACTATCCGGTTGGGGCAATCAGCCCCAGCATTTT. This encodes CASSSLSGWGNQPQHF.

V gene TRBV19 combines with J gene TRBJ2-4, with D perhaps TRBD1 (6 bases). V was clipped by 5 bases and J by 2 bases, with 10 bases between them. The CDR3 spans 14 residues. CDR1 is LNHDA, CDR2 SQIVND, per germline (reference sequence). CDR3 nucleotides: TGTGCCAGTAGTCCCCGGGACACCAAAAACATTCAGTACTTC. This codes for CASSPRDTKNIQYF.

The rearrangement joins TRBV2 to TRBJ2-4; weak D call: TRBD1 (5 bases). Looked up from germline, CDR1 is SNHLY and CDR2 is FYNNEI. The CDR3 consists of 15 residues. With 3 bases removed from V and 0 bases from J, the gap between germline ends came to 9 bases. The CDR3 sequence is CASSDRALAKNIQYF. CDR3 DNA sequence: TGTGCCAGCAGTGACAGGGCCCTAGCCAAAAACATTCAGTACTTC.

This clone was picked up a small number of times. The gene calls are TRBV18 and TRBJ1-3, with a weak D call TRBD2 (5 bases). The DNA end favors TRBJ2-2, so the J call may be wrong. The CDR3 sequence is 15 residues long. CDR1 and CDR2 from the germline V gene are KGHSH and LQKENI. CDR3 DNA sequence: TGTGCCAGCTCACCATCCAGCGGGAACACCGGGGAGCTGTTTTTT. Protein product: CASSPSSGNTGELFF.

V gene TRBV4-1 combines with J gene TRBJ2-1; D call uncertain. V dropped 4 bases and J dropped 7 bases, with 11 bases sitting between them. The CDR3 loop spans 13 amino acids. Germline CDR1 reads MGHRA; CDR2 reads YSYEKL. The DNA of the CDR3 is TGCGCCAGCAGCCTCCGGGTGAGGAATGAGCAGTTCTTC. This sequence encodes CASSLRVRNEQFF.

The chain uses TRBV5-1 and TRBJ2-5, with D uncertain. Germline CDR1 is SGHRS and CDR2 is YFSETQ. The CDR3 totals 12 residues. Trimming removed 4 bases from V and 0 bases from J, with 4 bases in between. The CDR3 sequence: CASSTDQETQYF. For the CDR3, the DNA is TGCGCCAGCAGCACAGACCAAGAGACCCAGTACTTC. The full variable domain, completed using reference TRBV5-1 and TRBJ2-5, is KAGVTQTPRYLIKTRGQQVTLSCSPISGHRSVSWYQQTPGQGLQFLFEYFSETQRNKGNFPGRFSGRQFSNSRSEMNVSTLELGDSALYLCASSTDQETQYFGPGTRLLVL.

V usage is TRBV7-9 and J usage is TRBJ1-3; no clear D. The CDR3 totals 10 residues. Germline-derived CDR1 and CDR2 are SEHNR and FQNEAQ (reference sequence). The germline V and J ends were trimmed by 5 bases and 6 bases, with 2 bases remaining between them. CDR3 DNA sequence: TGTGCCAGCAGCCTAAACACCATATATTTT. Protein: CASSLNTIYF.

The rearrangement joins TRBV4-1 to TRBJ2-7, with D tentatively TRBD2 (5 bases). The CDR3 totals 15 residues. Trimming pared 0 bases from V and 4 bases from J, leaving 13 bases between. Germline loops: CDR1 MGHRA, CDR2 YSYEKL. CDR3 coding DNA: TGCGCCAGCAGCCAAGATCCCGAGGGTTGGTACGAGCAGTACTTC. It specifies CASSQDPEGWYEQYF.

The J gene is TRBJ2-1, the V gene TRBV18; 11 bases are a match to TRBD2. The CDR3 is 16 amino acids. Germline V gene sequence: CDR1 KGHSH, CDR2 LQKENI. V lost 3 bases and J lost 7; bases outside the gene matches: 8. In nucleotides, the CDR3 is TGTGCCAGCTCACCGAATAGCGGGGGGGCCGGGAATGAGCAGTTCTTC. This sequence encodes CASSPNSGGAGNEQFF. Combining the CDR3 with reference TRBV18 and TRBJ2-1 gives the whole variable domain NAGVMQNPRHLVRRRGQEARLRCSPMKGHSHVYWYRQLPEEGLKFMVYLQKENIIDESGMPKERFSAEFPKEGPSILRIQQVVRGDSAAYFCASSPNSGGAGNEQFFGPGTRLTVL.

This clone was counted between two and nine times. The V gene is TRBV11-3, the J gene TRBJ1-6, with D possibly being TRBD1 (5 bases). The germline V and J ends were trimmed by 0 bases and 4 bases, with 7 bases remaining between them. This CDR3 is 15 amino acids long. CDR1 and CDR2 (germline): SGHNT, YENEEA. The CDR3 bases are TGTGCCAGCAGCTTAGATCCAGGGTATAATTCACCCCTCCACTTT. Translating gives CASSLDPGYNSPLHF.

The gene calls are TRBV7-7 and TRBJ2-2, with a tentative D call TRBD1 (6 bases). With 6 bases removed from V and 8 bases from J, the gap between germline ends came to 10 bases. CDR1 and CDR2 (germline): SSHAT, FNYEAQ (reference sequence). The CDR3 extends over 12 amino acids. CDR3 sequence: CASRLGGGELFF. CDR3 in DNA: TGTGCCAGCAGGCTAGGGGGTGGGGAGCTGTTTTTT.

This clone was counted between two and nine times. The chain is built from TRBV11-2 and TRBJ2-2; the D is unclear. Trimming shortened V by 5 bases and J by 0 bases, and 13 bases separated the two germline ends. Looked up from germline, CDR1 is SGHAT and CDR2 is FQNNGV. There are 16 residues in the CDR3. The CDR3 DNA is TGTGCCAGCAGCGGCAGGCTTTTATCGAACACCGGGGAGCTGTTTTTT. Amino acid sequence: CASSGRLLSNTGELFF. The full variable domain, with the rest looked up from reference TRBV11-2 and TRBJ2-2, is EAGVAQSPRYKIIEKRQSVAFWCNPISGHATLYWYQQILGQGPKLLIQFQNNGVVDDSQLPKDRFSAERLKGVDSTLKIQPAKLEDSAVYLCASSGRLLSNTGELFFGEGSRLTVL.

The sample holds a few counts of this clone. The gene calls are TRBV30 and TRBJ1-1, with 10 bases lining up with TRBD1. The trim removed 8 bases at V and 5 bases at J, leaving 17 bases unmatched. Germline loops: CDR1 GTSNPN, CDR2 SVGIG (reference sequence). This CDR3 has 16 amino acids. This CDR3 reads CAGLRLGQGWGTEAFF. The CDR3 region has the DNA TGTGCCGGCCTGAGGTTGGGACAGGGGTGGGGGACTGAAGCTTTCTTT.

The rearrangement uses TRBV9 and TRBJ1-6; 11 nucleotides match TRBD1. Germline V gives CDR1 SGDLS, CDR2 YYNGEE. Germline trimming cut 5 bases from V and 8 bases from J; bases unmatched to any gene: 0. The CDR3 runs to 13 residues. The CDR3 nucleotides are TGTGCCAGCAGGGGACAGGGGGATTCACCCCTCCACTTT. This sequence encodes CASRGQGDSPLHF.

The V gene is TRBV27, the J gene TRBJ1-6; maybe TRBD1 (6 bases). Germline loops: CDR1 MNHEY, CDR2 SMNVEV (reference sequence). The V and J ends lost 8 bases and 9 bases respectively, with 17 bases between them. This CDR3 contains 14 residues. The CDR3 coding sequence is TGTGCCAGCCGTAAGGGGGGGTCCAGTTCACCCCTCCACTTT. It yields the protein CASRKGGSSSPLHF.

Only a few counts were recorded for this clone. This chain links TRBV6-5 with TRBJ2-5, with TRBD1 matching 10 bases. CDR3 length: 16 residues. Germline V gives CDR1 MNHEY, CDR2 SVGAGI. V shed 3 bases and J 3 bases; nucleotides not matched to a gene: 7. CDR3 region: CASSYDLTGGKETQYF. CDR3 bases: TGTGCCAGCAGTTATGACTTGACAGGGGGCAAAGAGACCCAGTACTTC.

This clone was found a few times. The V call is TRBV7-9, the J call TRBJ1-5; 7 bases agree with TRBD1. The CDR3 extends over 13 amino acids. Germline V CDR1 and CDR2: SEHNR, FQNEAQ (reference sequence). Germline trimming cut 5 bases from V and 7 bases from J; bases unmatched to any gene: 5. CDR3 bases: TGTGCCAGCAGCCACGACAGGGAACAGCCCCAGCATTTT. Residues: CASSHDREQPQHF. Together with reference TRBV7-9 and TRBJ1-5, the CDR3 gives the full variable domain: DTGVSQNPRHKITKRGQNVTFRCDPISEHNRLYWYRQTLGQGPEFLTYFQNEAQLEKSRLLSDRFSAERPKGSFSTLEIQRTEQGDSAMYLCASSHDREQPQHFGDGTRLSIL.

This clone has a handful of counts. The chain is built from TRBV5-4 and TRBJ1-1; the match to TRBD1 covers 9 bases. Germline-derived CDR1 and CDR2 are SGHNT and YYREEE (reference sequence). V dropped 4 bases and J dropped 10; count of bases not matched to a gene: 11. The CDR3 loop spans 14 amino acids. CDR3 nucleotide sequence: TGTGCCAGCAGCCTGGTAACAGGGGGCGCGGGAGCTTTCTTT. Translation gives CASSLVTGGAGAFF.

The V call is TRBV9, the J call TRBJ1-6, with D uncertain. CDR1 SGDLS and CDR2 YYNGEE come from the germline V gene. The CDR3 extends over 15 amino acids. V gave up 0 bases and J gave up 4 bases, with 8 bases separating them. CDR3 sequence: CASSVGGLYNSPLHF. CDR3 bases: TGTGCCAGCAGCGTAGGAGGGCTGTATAATTCACCCCTCCACTTT.

This chain's CDR3 is CAAGSSYNSPLHF. The CDR3 nucleotides read TGTGCCGCCGGGAGCTCCTATAATTCACCCCTCCACTTT. The J gene is TRBJ1-6, the V gene TRBV15; no definite D call. The ends were cut back, 11 bases at V and 0 bases at J, with 8 bases in the middle. The CDR3 contains 13 residues. The germline gives CDR1 LNHNV, CDR2 YYDKDF (reference sequence).

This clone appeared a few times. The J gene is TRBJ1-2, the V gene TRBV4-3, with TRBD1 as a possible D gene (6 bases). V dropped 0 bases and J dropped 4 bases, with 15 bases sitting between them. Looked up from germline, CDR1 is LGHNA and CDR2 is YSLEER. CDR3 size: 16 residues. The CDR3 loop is CASSQDLPPGAYGYTF. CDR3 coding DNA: TGCGCCAGCAGCCAAGATCTTCCCCCAGGGGCCTATGGCTACACCTTC.

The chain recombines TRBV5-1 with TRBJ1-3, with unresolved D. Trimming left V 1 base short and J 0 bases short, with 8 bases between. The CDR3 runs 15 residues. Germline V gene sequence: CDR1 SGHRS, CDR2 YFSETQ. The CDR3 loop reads CASSLNGNSGNTIYF. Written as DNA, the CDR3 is TGCGCCAGCAGCTTGAACGGGAACTCTGGAAACACCATATATTTT. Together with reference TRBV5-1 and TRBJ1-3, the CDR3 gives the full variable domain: KAGVTQTPRYLIKTRGQQVTLSCSPISGHRSVSWYQQTPGQGLQFLFEYFSETQRNKGNFPGRFSGRQFSNSRSEMNVSTLELGDSALYLCASSLNGNSGNTIYFGEGSWLTVV.

CDR3 bases: TGTGCCAGCAGTTACGATTCGCAAGGGGCTGAAGCTTTCTTT. Protein product: CASSYDSQGAEAFF. This chain connects TRBV6-6 to TRBJ1-1, with TRBD1 as a possible D gene (5 bases). Germline CDR1 MNHNY, CDR2 SVGAGI (reference sequence). CDR3 size: 14 residues. V lost 2 bases and J 6 bases, leaving 13 bases between the germline ends.

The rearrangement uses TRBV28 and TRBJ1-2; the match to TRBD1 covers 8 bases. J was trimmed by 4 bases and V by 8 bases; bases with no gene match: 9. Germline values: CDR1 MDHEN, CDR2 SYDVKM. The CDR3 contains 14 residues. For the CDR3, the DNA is TGTGCCAGCGGGGGGACAGGAATCCTCTATGGCTACACCTTC. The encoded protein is CASGGTGILYGYTF.

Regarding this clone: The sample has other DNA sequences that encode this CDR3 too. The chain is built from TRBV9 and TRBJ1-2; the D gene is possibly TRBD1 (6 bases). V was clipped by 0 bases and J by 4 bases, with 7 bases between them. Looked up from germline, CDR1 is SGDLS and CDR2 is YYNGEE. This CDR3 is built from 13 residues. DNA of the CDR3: TGTGCCAGCAGCGTAGGACAGGCCTATGGCTACACCTTC. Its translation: CASSVGQAYGYTF.